This T cell receptor (beta chain) originates from a study of CD8+ T cells in alopecia areata. The study, taken as a whole, reports: The study also sequences resident alphabeta T cells of normal skin in scalp samples. With tofacitinib ongoing, many expanded lesional clones persisted in both scalp and blood. As there was one nonresponder, how baseline CD8+ expansion relates to response remains uncertain.

RNA extraction and reverse transcription yielded cDNA as sequencing template. Libraries were prepared by immunoSEQ multiplex PCR; TCRdb keeps only in-frame clonotypes and omits some of them. The sample records about 200,000 clones, more than 55% being singletons. This clone was seen a few times. Its antigen is as yet unknown. The same CDR3 arises from other DNA sequences in this sample as well. As to treatment: oral pan-JAK inhibitor, 5-10 mg twice daily. Peripheral blood and lesional scalp punch biopsies were taken from alopecia areata patients. The TCR sequence derives from a human donor with alopecia areata. Sequenced here: CD4+ T cells sorted from blood, sampled at week 4, from a patient treated with tofacitinib.

The CDR3 nucleotides are TGTGCCTGGAGTGTATTGGGAACCGGGGAGCTGTTTTTT. Its translation is CAWSVLGTGELFF. The V gene is TRBV30, the J gene TRBJ2-2; D is ambiguous. Germline V gene sequence: CDR1 GTSNPN, CDR2 SVGIG (reference sequence). The CDR3 covers 13 residues. V dropped 0 bases and J dropped 5 bases, with 7 bases sitting between them. The entire variable domain, with the rest obtained from reference TRBV30 and TRBJ2-2, is as follows: SQTIHQWPATLVQPVGSPLSLECTVEGTSNPNLYWYRQAAGRGLQLLFYSVGIGQISSEVPQNLSASRPQDRQFILSSKKLLLSDSGFYLCAWSVLGTGELFFGEGSRLTVL.